Listed here is a single T cell receptor (beta chain). The antigen is not known. The data derive from a study of beta chain features in type 1 diabetes. Background on the study: On cell yields, gender and age, patients and healthy donors were similar.

Study-wide results and caveats: Whether TCRB rearrangement is influenced by HLA type went unresolved here. TCRB CDR3s were moderately but significantly shorter in Type 1 diabetes patients in all four CD4+ subsets.

This CDR3 is built from 15 residues. The germline V gene has CDR1 MDHEN and CDR2 SYDVKM. V shed 2 bases and J 1 base; nucleotides not matched to a gene: 2. Expressed TCRB transcripts were sequenced because the entire RNA isolate underwent reverse transcription. Sequencing was performed with immunoSEQ multiplex PCR; in TCRdb, only in-frame clones are kept and a portion is missing. The sample lists hundreds of thousands of clones; over 13% were seen once. The chain links TRBV28 to TRBJ2-1; 7 positions match TRBD1. This TCR was sampled from a man in his late teens or twenties with type 1 diabetes. Sequencing was done on a sample of naive CD4+ T cells from blood. CDR3 DNA: TGTGCCAGCAGTTTAAACAGGGGATCCTACAATGAGCAGTTCTTC. Its protein is CASSLNRGSYNEQFF. Combining the CDR3 with reference TRBV28 and TRBJ2-1 gives the whole variable domain DVKVTQSSRYLVKRTGEKVFLECVQDMDHENMFWYRQDPGLGLRLIYFSYDVKMKEKGDIPEGYSVSREKKERFSLILESASTNQTSMYLCASSLNRGSYNEQFFGPGTRLTVL.